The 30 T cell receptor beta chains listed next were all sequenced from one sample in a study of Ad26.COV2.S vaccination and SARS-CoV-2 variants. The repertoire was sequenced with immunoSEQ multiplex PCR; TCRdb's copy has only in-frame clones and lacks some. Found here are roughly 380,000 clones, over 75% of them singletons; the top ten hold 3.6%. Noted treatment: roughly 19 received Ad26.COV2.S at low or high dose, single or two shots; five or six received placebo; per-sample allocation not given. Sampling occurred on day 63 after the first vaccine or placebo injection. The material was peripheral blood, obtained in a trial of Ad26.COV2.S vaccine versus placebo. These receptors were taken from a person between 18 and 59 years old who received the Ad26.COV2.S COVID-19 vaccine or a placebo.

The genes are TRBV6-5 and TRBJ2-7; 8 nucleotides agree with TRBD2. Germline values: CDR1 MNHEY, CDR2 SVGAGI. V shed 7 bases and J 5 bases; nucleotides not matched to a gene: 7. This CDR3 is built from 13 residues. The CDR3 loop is CASTPGGANEQYF. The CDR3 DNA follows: TGTGCCAGCACCCCGGGGGGGGCTAACGAGCAGTACTTC.

CDR3 DNA: TGTGCCAGCAGCTTCTGGACAGGGTCGGAGCAGTACTTC. Residues: CASSFWTGSEQYF. The chain recombines TRBV13 with TRBJ2-7; 8 nucleotides line up with TRBD1. Germline loops: CDR1 PRHDT, CDR2 FYEKMQ (reference sequence). Trimming cost V 3 bases and J 7 bases; bases outside gene matches: 5. This CDR3 is 13 amino acids long.

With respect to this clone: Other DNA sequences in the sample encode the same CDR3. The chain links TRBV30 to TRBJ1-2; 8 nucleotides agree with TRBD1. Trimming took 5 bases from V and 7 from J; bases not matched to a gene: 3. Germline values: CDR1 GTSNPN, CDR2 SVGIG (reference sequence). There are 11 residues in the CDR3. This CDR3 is CAWGQGGGYTF. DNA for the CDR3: TGTGCCTGGGGACAGGGAGGTGGCTACACCTTC.

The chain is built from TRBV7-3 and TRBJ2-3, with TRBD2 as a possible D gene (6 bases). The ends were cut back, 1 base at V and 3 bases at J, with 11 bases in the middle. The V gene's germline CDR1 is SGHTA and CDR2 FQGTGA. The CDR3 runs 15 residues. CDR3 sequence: CASSLISGVTDTQYF. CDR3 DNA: TGTGCCAGCAGCTTAATATCGGGGGTTACAGATACGCAGTATTTT.

Written as DNA, the CDR3 is TGTGCCAGCAGTCGAATGGGGAATTCACCCCTCCACTTT. This codes for CASSRMGNSPLHF. The J gene is TRBJ1-6, the V gene TRBV6-5, with D unresolved. Germline V gene lookup returns CDR1 MNHEY and CDR2 SVGAGI. The CDR3 sequence is 13 residues long. Trimming removed 5 bases at V and 7 bases at J, with 9 bases between.

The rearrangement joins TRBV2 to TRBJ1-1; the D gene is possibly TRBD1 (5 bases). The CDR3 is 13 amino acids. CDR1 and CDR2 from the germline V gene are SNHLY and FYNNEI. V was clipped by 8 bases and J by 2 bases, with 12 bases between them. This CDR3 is CASQQDPNTEAFF. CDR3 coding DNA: TGTGCCAGCCAACAGGATCCAAACACTGAAGCTTTCTTT.

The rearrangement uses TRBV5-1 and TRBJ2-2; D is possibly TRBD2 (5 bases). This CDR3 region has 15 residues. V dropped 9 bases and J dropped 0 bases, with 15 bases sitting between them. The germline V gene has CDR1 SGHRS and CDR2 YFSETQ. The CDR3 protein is CATSYGSSNTGELFF. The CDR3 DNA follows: TGCGCCACCTCCTATGGGAGCTCGAACACCGGGGAGCTGTTTTTT.

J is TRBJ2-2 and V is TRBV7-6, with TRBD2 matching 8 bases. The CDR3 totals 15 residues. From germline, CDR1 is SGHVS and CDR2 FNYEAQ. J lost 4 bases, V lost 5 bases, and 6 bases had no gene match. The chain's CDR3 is CASSRPGGGTGELFF. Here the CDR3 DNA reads TGTGCCAGCAGCCGCCCCGGGGGGGGCACCGGGGAGCTGTTTTTT.

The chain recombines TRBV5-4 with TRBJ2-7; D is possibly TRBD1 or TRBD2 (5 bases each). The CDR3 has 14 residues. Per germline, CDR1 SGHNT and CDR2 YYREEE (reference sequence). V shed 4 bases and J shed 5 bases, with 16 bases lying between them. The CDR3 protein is CASSDRDRLHEQYF. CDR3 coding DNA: TGTGCCAGCAGCGACCGGGACCGCTTGCACGAGCAGTACTTC.

The CDR3 is CASSLDQGNEQYF. In DNA, the CDR3 is TGCGCCAGCAGCTTGGATCAGGGGAACGAGCAGTACTTC. The V call is TRBV5-1, the J call TRBJ2-7, with D tentatively TRBD1 (6 bases). CDR1 SGHRS and CDR2 YFSETQ come from the germline V gene. This CDR3 comprises 13 residues. Between the trimmed V and J ends, which lost 0 bases and 5 bases, there was a span of 9 bases. Drawing the rest from reference TRBV5-1 and TRBJ2-7, the complete variable domain is KAGVTQTPRYLIKTRGQQVTLSCSPISGHRSVSWYQQTPGQGLQFLFEYFSETQRNKGNFPGRFSGRQFSNSRSEMNVSTLELGDSALYLCASSLDQGNEQYFGPGTRLTVT.

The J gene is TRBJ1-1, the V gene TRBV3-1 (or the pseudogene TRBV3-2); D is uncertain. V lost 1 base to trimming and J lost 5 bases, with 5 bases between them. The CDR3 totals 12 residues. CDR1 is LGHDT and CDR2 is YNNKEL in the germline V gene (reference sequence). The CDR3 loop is CASSQVGTEAFF. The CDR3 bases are TGTGCCAGCAGCCAAGTGGGTACTGAAGCTTTCTTT.

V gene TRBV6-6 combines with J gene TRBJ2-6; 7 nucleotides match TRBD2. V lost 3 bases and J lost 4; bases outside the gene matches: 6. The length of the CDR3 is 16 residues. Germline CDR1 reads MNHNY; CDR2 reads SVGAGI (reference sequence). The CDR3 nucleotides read TGTGCCAGCAGTTATCAAAGCGGGGAAGGGGCCAACGTCCTGACTTTC. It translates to CASSYQSGEGANVLTF.

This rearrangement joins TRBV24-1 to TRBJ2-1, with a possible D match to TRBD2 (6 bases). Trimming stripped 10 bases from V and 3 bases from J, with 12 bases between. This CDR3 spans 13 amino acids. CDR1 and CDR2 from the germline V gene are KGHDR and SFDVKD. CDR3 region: CATRDSNYNEQFF. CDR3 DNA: TGTGCCACTAGGGACTCCAACTACAATGAGCAGTTCTTC.

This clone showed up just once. The chain's CDR3 is CSAMTGFADTQYF. The CDR3 DNA reads TGCAGCGCCATGACAGGGTTCGCAGATACGCAGTATTTT. The J gene is TRBJ2-3, the V gene TRBV29-1, with 7 bases lining up with TRBD1. This CDR3 contains 13 residues. CDR1 and CDR2 from the germline V gene are SQVTM and ANQGSEA. V was pared by 7 bases and J by 4 bases, with 8 bases of the junction left unmatched.

The chain's CDR3 is CASNPGWAHEQYF. CDR3 coding DNA: TGTGCCAGCAACCCGGGGTGGGCCCACGAGCAGTACTTC. The rearrangement uses TRBV6-2 or TRBV6-3 and TRBJ2-7; possibly TRBD2 for D (5 bases). V lost 7 bases and J 5 bases, leaving 15 bases between the germline ends. CDR1 and CDR2 from the germline V gene are MNHEY and SVGEGT. This CDR3 contains 13 residues.

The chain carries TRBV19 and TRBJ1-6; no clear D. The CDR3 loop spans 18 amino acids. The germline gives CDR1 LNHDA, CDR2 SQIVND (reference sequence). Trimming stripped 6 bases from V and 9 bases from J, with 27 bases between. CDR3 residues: CASSLTRRTWTGGSPLHF. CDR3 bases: TGTGCCAGTAGCCTCACAAGACGGACCTGGACGGGAGGTTCACCCCTCCACTTT. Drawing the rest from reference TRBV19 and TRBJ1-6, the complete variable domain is DGGITQSPKYLFRKEGQNVTLSCEQNLNHDAMYWYRQDPGQGLRLIYYSQIVNDFQKGDIAEGYSVSREKKESFPLTVTSAQKNPTAFYLCASSLTRRTWTGGSPLHFGNGTRLTVT.

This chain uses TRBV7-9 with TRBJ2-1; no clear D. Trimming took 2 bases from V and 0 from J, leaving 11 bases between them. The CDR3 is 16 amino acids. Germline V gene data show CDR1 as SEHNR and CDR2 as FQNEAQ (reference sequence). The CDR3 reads CASSLFQDRSYNEQFF. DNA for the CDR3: TGTGCCAGCAGCTTATTTCAGGACCGCTCCTACAATGAGCAGTTCTTC.

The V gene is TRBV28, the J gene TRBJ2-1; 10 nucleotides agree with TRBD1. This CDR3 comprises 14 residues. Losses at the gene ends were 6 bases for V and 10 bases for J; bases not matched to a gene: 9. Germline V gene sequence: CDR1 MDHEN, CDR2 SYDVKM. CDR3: CASRTDRGLDEQFF. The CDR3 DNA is TGTGCCAGCAGGACCGACAGGGGGCTCGACGAGCAGTTCTTC. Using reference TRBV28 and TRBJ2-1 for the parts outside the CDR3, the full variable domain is DVKVTQSSRYLVKRTGEKVFLECVQDMDHENMFWYRQDPGLGLRLIYFSYDVKMKEKGDIPEGYSVSREKKERFSLILESASTNQTSMYLCASRTDRGLDEQFFGPGTRLTVL.

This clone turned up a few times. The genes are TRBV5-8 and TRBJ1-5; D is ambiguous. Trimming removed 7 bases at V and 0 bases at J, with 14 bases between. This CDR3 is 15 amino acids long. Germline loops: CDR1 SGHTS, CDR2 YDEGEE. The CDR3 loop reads CASGPGGVSNQPQHF. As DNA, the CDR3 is TGTGCCAGCGGCCCGGGAGGAGTTAGCAATCAGCCCCAGCATTTT. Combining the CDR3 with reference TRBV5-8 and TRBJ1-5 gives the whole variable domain EAGVTQSPTHLIKTRGQQATLRCSPISGHTSVYWYQQALGLGLQFLLWYDEGEERNRGNFPPRFSGRQFPNYSSELNVNALELEDSALYLCASGPGGVSNQPQHFGDGTRLSIL.

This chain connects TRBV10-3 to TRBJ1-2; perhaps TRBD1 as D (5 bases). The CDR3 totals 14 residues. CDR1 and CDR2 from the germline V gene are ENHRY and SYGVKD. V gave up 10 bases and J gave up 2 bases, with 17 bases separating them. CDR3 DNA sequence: TGTGCCACCTCATCCGGGACGGAAAACTATGGCTACACCTTC. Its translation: CATSSGTENYGYTF.

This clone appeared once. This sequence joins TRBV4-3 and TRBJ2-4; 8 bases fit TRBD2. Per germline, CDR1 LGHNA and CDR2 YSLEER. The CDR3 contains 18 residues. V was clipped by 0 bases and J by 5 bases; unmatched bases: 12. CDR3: CASSQEIIGGASENIQYF. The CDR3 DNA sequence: TGCGCCAGCAGCCAAGAGATAATCGGGGGGGCGTCTGAAAACATTCAGTACTTC.

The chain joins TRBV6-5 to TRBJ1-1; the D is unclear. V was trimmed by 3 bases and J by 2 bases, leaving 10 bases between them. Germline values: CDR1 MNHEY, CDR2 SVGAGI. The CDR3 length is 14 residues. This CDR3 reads CASSYSWANTEAFF. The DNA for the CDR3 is TGTGCCAGCAGTTATTCTTGGGCCAACACTGAAGCTTTCTTT.

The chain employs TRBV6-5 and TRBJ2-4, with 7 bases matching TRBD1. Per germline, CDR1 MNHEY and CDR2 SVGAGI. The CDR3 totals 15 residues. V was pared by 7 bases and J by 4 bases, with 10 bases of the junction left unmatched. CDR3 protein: CASMEIRDRKNIQYF. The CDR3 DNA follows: TGTGCCAGCATGGAAATCCGGGACAGAAAAAACATTCAGTACTTC.

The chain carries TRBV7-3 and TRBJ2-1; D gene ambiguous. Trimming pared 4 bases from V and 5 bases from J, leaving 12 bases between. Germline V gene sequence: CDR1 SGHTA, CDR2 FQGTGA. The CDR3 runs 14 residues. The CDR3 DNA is TGTGCCAGCAGCTACGTCGGACCCCACAATGAGCAGTTCTTC. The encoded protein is CASSYVGPHNEQFF.

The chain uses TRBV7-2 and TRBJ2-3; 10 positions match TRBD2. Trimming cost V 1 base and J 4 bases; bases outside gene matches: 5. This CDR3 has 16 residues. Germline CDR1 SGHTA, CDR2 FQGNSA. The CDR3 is CASSLGAGGLSDTQYF. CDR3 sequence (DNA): TGTGCCAGCAGCTTAGGAGCGGGGGGGCTTTCAGATACGCAGTATTTT.

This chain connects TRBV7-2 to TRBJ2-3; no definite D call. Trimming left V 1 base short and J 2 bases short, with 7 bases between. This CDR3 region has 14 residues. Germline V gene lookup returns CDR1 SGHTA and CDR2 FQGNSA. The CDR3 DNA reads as TGTGCCAGCAGCTTAGGCGGCGTCACAGATACGCAGTATTTT. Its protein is CASSLGGVTDTQYF.

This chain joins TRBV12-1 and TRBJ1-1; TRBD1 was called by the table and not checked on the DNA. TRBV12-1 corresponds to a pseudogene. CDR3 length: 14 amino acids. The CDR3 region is CASSFGQGPVLAFF. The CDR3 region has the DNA TGTGCCAGCAGCTTTGGACAGGGACCAGTCCTAGCTTTCTTT.

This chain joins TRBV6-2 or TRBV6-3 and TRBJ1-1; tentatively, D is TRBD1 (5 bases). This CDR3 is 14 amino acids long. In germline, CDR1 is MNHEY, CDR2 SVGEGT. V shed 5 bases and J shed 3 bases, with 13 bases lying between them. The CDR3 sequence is CASSPGFVDTEAFF. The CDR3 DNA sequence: TGTGCCAGCAGTCCAGGGTTCGTTGACACTGAAGCTTTCTTT.

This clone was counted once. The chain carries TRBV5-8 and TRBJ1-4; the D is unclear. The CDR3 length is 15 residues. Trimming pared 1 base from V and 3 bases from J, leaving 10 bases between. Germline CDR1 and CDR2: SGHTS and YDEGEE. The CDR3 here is CASSLQGLANEKLFF. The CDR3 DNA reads TGTGCCAGCAGCTTGCAAGGGCTGGCTAATGAAAAACTGTTTTTT.

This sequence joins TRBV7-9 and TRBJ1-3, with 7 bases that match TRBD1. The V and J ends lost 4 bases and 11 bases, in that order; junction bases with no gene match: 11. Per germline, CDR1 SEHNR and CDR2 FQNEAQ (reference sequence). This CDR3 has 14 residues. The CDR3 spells CASSSPGQSAAIYF. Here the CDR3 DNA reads TGTGCCAGCAGCTCCCCGGGACAGTCCGCAGCCATATATTTT. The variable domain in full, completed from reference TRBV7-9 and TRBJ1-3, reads DTGVSQNPRHKITKRGQNVTFRCDPISEHNRLYWYRQTLGQGPEFLTYFQNEAQLEKSRLLSDRFSAERPKGSFSTLEIQRTEQGDSAMYLCASSSPGQSAAIYFGEGSWLTVV.